This T cell receptor (beta chain) was sequenced in a study of early T cells in non-severe SARS-CoV-2 infection. Findings of the study overall: Lookups in VDJdb leaned toward anti-spike CD8 responses and missed private and CD4 specificities.

Attachment of unique molecular identifiers to individual cDNA molecules was performed. Each CDR3 protein is one row after TCRdb ran MiXCR on the 5' RACE reads. Among tens of thousands of distinct CDR3 sequences listed, 11% to 15% were seen once. This clonotype was detected many times. Antigen: not known. Germline V gives CDR1 ENHRY, CDR2 SYGVKD. V was pared by 10 bases and J by 0 bases, with 15 bases between. The CDR3 is made up of 14 amino acids. Sequencing used whole blood. The receptor's source is an adult who was a healthcare worker with PCR-confirmed SARS-CoV-2 infection or an uninfected control (not recorded which). J is TRBJ1-2 and V is TRBV10-3; no reliable D call. The CDR3 bases are TGTGCCACTGCCCTGGGCGTGGCTAACTATGGCTACACCTTC. This translates into CATALGVANYGYTF.